A single sample gave rise to the 28 T cell receptor beta chains below, sequenced in a study of T cell clonotyping in hematopoietic cell transplantation. Using immunoSEQ multiplex PCR, the repertoire was profiled, and TCRdb retains in-frame clones only, with some absent. The sample lists 2,500 to 3,000 clones, approximately 84% occurring once. This material consisted of peripheral blood mononuclear cells, taken 30 days after allogeneic stem cell transplant. The receptor set was obtained from a male patient between 60 and 69 years old who had an allogeneic stem cell transplant, so T cells may come from the graft donor. Some clones in this sample may be carry-over from other donors' samples.

The V and J genes are TRBV4-1 and TRBJ2-3, with TRBD1 as a possible D gene (5 bases). The CDR3 loop spans 16 amino acids. The ends were cut back, 1 base at V and 0 bases at J, with 11 bases in the middle. Germline CDR1 is MGHRA and CDR2 is YSYEKL. This chain's CDR3 is CASSQARTPSTDTQYF. For the CDR3, the DNA is TGCGCCAGCAGCCAAGCCCGGACACCTAGCACAGATACGCAGTATTTT.

The chain recombines TRBV4-3 with TRBJ1-3, with D uncertain. This CDR3 is built from 16 residues. Trimming took 0 bases from V and 2 from J, leaving 11 bases between them. Germline V CDR1 and CDR2: LGHNA, YSLEER. Here the CDR3 DNA reads TGCGCCAGCAGCCAAGATAAATGGTTAACTGGAAACACCATATATTTT. This codes for CASSQDKWLTGNTIYF.

The chain joins TRBV25-1 to TRBJ2-7, with a weak D call TRBD1 (6 bases). V lost 6 bases and J lost 7, with 19 bases in between. Per germline, CDR1 MGHDK and CDR2 SYGVNS. The CDR3 length is 14 residues. CDR3 sequence: CASRDRYDSREQYF. The DNA of the CDR3 is TGTGCCAGCAGAGACAGGTATGATTCGAGGGAGCAGTACTTC.

V gene TRBV7-2 combines with J gene TRBJ2-5; tentative D call: TRBD1 (5 bases). Trimming pared 5 bases from V and 2 bases from J, leaving 9 bases between. The germline gives CDR1 SGHTA, CDR2 FQGNSA. The CDR3 sequence is 13 residues long. CDR3: CASSPRAQETQYF. For the CDR3, the DNA is TGTGCCAGCAGCCCCAGGGCACAAGAGACCCAGTACTTC. Full variable domain (outside the CDR3, taken from reference TRBV7-2 and TRBJ2-5): GAGVSQSPSNKVTEKGKDVELRCDPISGHTALYWYRQSLGQGLEFLIYFQGNSAPDKSGLPSDRFSAERTGGSVSTLTIQRTQQEDSAVYLCASSPRAQETQYFGPGTRLLVL.

V usage is TRBV2 and J usage is TRBJ1-2, with 7 bases lining up with TRBD1. There are 16 residues in the CDR3. V shed 6 bases, J shed 4 bases, and the junction held 14 bases outside the gene matches. The germline V gene has CDR1 SNHLY and CDR2 FYNNEI. This CDR3 reads CASRGDSSIPSYGYTF. DNA of the CDR3: TGTGCCAGCAGGGGGGACAGCTCGATACCCTCCTATGGCTACACCTTC.

This chain links TRBV28 with TRBJ2-7; D gene ambiguous. The CDR3 spans 15 residues. Trimming took off 5 bases at V and 2 bases at J, with 16 bases between the two ends. In germline, CDR1 is MDHEN, CDR2 SYDVKM. The CDR3: CASSPRPGMTYEQYF. CDR3 bases: TGTGCCAGCAGTCCCCGACCTGGGATGACCTACGAGCAGTACTTC.

This clone has just one count. The gene calls are TRBV6-5 and TRBJ2-3; D uncertain. The CDR3 has 13 amino acids. Looked up from germline, CDR1 is MNHEY and CDR2 is SVGAGI. Trimming stripped 4 bases from V and 0 bases from J, with 5 bases between. This CDR3 is CASSLQSTDTQYF. CDR3 nucleotides: TGTGCCAGCAGTTTACAAAGCACAGATACGCAGTATTTT.

This clone occurred a few times. The chain has TRBV19 and TRBJ1-5; no definite D call. The CDR3 contains 14 residues. V lost 0 bases to trimming and J lost 9 bases, with 12 bases between them. The germline CDR1 and CDR2 sequences are LNHDA and SQIVND (reference sequence). The CDR3 region has the DNA TGTGCCAGTAGTATAGAGGGCGGTGGGAGGCCCCAGCATTTT. Encoded protein: CASSIEGGGRPQHF. Full variable domain (outside the CDR3, taken from reference TRBV19 and TRBJ1-5): DGGITQSPKYLFRKEGQNVTLSCEQNLNHDAMYWYRQDPGQGLRLIYYSQIVNDFQKGDIAEGYSVSREKKESFPLTVTSAQKNPTAFYLCASSIEGGGRPQHFGDGTRLSIL.

This CDR3 reads CASSYVDLNEQFF. The CDR3 DNA reads as TGTGCCAGCAGTTATGTGGATCTGAATGAGCAGTTCTTC. The chain has TRBV6-6 and TRBJ2-1; no clear D. This CDR3 spans 13 amino acids. Trimming shortened V by 3 bases and J by 7 bases, and 10 bases separated the two germline ends. CDR1 is MNHNY, CDR2 SVGAGI, per germline (reference sequence).

The chain recombines TRBV5-6 with TRBJ2-5, with a possible D match to TRBD2 (5 bases). The CDR3 has 14 amino acids. Trimming took off 3 bases at V and 5 bases at J, with 14 bases between the two ends. Germline lookup yields CDR1 SGHDT and CDR2 YYEEEE. The CDR3: CASSSGRGYETQYF. CDR3 in DNA: TGTGCCAGCAGCTCCGGTCGGGGTTACGAGACCCAGTACTTC. Looking up the rest from reference TRBV5-6 and TRBJ2-5 gives the full variable domain: DAGVTQSPTHLIKTRGQQVTLRCSPKSGHDTVSWYQQALGQGPQFIFQYYEEEERQRGNFPDRFSGHQFPNYSSELNVNALLLGDSALYLCASSSGRGYETQYFGPGTRLLVL.

The chain couples TRBV30 to TRBJ1-2, with D maybe TRBD1 (5 bases). The CDR3 has 11 amino acids. Trimming stripped 6 bases from V and 4 bases from J, with 9 bases between. Germline CDR1 is GTSNPN and CDR2 is SVGIG (reference sequence). This chain's CDR3 is CACLGTYGYTF. CDR3 nucleotide sequence: TGTGCCTGCCTAGGGACCTATGGCTACACCTTC.

V and J are TRBV14 and TRBJ2-1, with a possible D match to TRBD2 (6 bases). CDR1 and CDR2 from the germline V gene are SGHDN and FVKESK. V dropped 1 base and J dropped 0 bases, with 16 bases sitting between them. The CDR3 covers 18 residues. DNA for the CDR3: TGTGCCAGCAGCCAAGCTACCGGGACTTACATCTCCTACAATGAGCAGTTCTTC. Translated, it gives CASSQATGTYISYNEQFF. Combining the CDR3 with reference TRBV14 and TRBJ2-1 gives the whole variable domain EAGVTQFPSHSVIEKGQTVTLRCDPISGHDNLYWYRRVMGKEIKFLLHFVKESKQDESGMPNNRFLAERTGGTYSTLKVQPAELEDSGVYFCASSQATGTYISYNEQFFGPGTRLTVL.

The CDR3, as DNA: TGTGCCAGCAGTGGACTCCGCGATACGCAGTATTTT. Translating it yields CASSGLRDTQYF. The V call is TRBV6-5, the J call TRBJ2-3, with D possibly matching TRBD2 (5 bases). The CDR3 covers 12 residues. V was shortened by 5 bases and J by 6 bases, with 9 bases between the two germline ends. The germline CDR1 and CDR2 sequences are MNHEY and SVGAGI.

The chain links TRBV20-1 to TRBJ2-7, with D unclear. Germline V gene sequence: CDR1 DFQATT, CDR2 SNEGSKA (reference sequence). Deletions cut 5 bases from V and 7 bases from J, with 12 bases between. CDR3 size: 11 residues. CDR3 protein: CSARRSREQYF. The CDR3 nucleotides read TGCAGTGCTCGCCGATCCCGGGAGCAGTACTTC.

The chain combines TRBV13 with TRBJ2-7; a weak D match, TRBD2 (5 bases). V was cut by 4 bases and J by 3 bases, with 16 bases left in between. The CDR3 has 15 amino acids. Per germline, CDR1 PRHDT and CDR2 FYEKMQ (reference sequence). The CDR3 DNA follows: TGTGCCAGCAGCTCCCAGGAGGCAACGGACTACGAGCAGTACTTC. Translated, it gives CASSSQEATDYEQYF.

The V and J genes are TRBV7-8 and TRBJ2-7, with D possibly being TRBD1 or TRBD2 (5 bases each). Trimming cost V 3 bases and J 3 bases, with 15 bases left between them. Looked up from germline, CDR1 is SGHVS and CDR2 is FQNEAQ. The CDR3 sequence is 15 residues long. The CDR3 nucleotides read TGTGCCAGCAGCTTGTACGGGACGGATAGCTACGAGCAGTACTTC. It translates to CASSLYGTDSYEQYF.

In this sample, this clone turned up once. The CDR3, as DNA: TGTGCCAGCAGTCCCCAGGGAACTGAAGCTTTCTTT. Translating gives CASSPQGTEAFF. The V and J genes are TRBV6-5 and TRBJ1-1, with D perhaps TRBD1 (5 bases). Germline CDR1 is MNHEY and CDR2 is SVGAGI. Trimming left V 5 bases short and J 5 bases short, with 9 bases between. This CDR3 contains 12 residues.

This clone was seen a few times. CDR3 DNA sequence: TGTGCCAGCAGTTTTAGTGTCTCTGGAAACACCATATATTTT. Residues: CASSFSVSGNTIYF. This chain links TRBV28 with TRBJ1-3; D not certain. Germline V gene sequence: CDR1 MDHEN, CDR2 SYDVKM. CDR3 length: 14 amino acids. Trimming cost V 3 bases and J 0 bases, with 6 bases left between them.

The V gene is TRBV5-4, the J gene TRBJ2-2; 8 bases agree with TRBD2. Per the germline V gene, CDR1 is SGHNT and CDR2 is YYREEE (reference sequence). The CDR3 loop spans 14 amino acids. Trimming cost V 10 bases and J 4 bases; bases outside gene matches: 9. CDR3: CAGSYRGGTGELFF. In DNA, the CDR3 is TGTGCCGGCTCGTACCGGGGGGGCACCGGGGAGCTGTTTTTT.

This chain joins TRBV7-2 and TRBJ2-7, with a tentative D call TRBD1 (6 bases). CDR3 size: 14 residues. Germline loops: CDR1 SGHTA, CDR2 FQGNSA. Deletions cut 4 bases from V and 6 bases from J, with 16 bases between. CDR3 sequence reads: CASSSGQWGPEQYF. The DNA for the CDR3 is TGTGCCAGCAGCTCGGGACAATGGGGTCCCGAGCAGTACTTC.

This clone was seen a single time. This sequence joins TRBV19 and TRBJ1-1, with unresolved D. V was trimmed by 1 base and J by 11 bases, leaving 14 bases between them. This CDR3 has 13 residues. From germline, CDR1 is LNHDA and CDR2 SQIVND (reference sequence). In DNA form, the CDR3 reads TGTGCCAGTAGTATAGTTGGGCAGAGTGGTGCTTTCTTT. Amino acids: CASSIVGQSGAFF.

This sequence joins TRBV7-9 and TRBJ2-7; tentative D call: TRBD2 (6 bases). The CDR3 consists of 13 residues. V gave up 6 bases and J gave up 6 bases, with 15 bases separating them. Germline CDR1 is SEHNR and CDR2 is FQNEAQ (reference sequence). CDR3 sequence reads: CASRRDPSGEQYF. CDR3 coding DNA: TGTGCCAGCAGGCGGGACCCGAGCGGCGAGCAGTACTTC. Full variable domain (outside the CDR3, taken from reference TRBV7-9 and TRBJ2-7): DTGVSQNPRHKITKRGQNVTFRCDPISEHNRLYWYRQTLGQGPEFLTYFQNEAQLEKSRLLSDRFSAERPKGSFSTLEIQRTEQGDSAMYLCASRRDPSGEQYFGPGTRLTVT.

This clone was recorded a few times. The chain employs TRBV28 and TRBJ2-7; tentative D call: TRBD2 (6 bases). The CDR3 extends over 14 amino acids. Germline V gene sequence: CDR1 MDHEN, CDR2 SYDVKM. Trimming stripped 3 bases from V and 2 bases from J, with 11 bases between. This CDR3 is CASSLGGGTYEQYF. The CDR3 DNA sequence: TGTGCCAGCAGTTTGGGTGGGGGGACCTACGAGCAGTACTTC.

This chain links TRBV19 with TRBJ1-5; 9 bases match TRBD1. CDR1 and CDR2 (germline): LNHDA, SQIVND (reference sequence). CDR3 size: 18 residues. The V gene end was trimmed by 3 bases and the J gene end by 4 bases; junction bases not matched to a gene: 13. As DNA, the CDR3 is TGTGCCAGTAGTATCCGGGGACAGGGCGTTTTGGGGAATCAGCCCCAGCATTTT. Protein sequence: CASSIRGQGVLGNQPQHF.

The chain is built from TRBV2 and TRBJ2-7, with a possible D match to TRBD2 (6 bases). The germline V gene has CDR1 SNHLY and CDR2 FYNNEI. The CDR3 consists of 11 residues. V was cut by 7 bases and J by 10 bases, with 14 bases left in between. Here the CDR3 reads CASKLGEAQYF. The CDR3 DNA follows: TGTGCCAGCAAACTGGGGGAGGCCCAGTACTTC.

There are a few counts of this clone. J is TRBJ2-7 and V is TRBV29-1, with 8 bases that match TRBD1. The junction had 7 bases not matched to a gene; V was cut back by 5 bases and J by 4 bases. The CDR3 runs 13 residues. Germline-derived CDR1 and CDR2 are SQVTM and ANQGSEA. The CDR3 region has the DNA TGCAGCGTTCTGACAGGGGCTTCGTACGAGCAGTACTTC. It specifies CSVLTGASYEQYF.

The sample holds a few counts of this clone. The J gene is TRBJ2-6, the V gene TRBV2; no definite D call. Germline lookup yields CDR1 SNHLY and CDR2 FYNNEI. Deletions cut 7 bases from V and 2 bases from J, with 12 bases between. The CDR3 length is 15 residues. CDR3 region: CASKPSAAGANVLTF. CDR3 DNA: TGTGCCAGCAAACCCTCGGCCGCTGGGGCCAACGTCCTGACTTTC.

DNA for the CDR3: TGTGCCAGCAGCTTACAGGGGCGAGAAGCTTTCTTT. Translated, it gives CASSLQGREAFF. The chain couples TRBV11-2 to TRBJ1-1; maybe TRBD1 (6 bases). Trimming took 2 bases from V and 8 from J, leaving 9 bases between them. The V gene's germline CDR1 is SGHAT and CDR2 FQNNGV. This CDR3 has 12 residues.